This TCR beta chain was captured in a study of cytomegalovirus exposure and HLA in healthy donors (TCRdb year 2017). A note on the overall study: An earlier analysis of more than 550 of the donors reported under 300 Gb of sequence data and around 100 million unique TCR beta sequences obtained from about 170 million T cells. An early release covering 500 to 750 HLA-typed donors comprised 250 to 350 gigabases of sequencing data and 85 million to 100 million unique TCR sequences. Among the roughly 400 genotyped donors, approximately 77% belonged to the genetic ancestry cluster associated with self-reported Caucasian donors. The study aimed to test whether cataloging public T cell receptors could reveal signatures of past pathogen exposure. The study used immunosequencing to profile the T cell repertoires of 666 subjects and linked those repertoires to cytomegalovirus serostatus. Along with the roughly 700-subject first cohort, a separate validation cohort of over a hundred different subjects was used. High-throughput TCR immunosequencing, statistical association of individual TCRs with disease status, and machine learning were combined to predict cytomegalovirus infection status. In a later analysis, previously published TCR beta repertoires from hundreds of donors were re-analyzed and high-resolution HLA genotyping was added so that TCR occurrence patterns could be studied. Rather than using new phenotypic data, the later analysis identified candidate immune exposures from TCR beta sequences and from how often those sequences occurred across donors. In an earlier analysis of 500 to 650 of the donors, high-throughput TCR beta sequencing was used to judge whether each TCR beta V gene segment behaved as functional or pseudogenic. Alongside the repertoire data, information on donor age, sex, ethnicity and CMV serostatus was compiled. Genome-wide SNP genotypes for about 60% of the 666 donors were used in a later genetic analysis, which treated that subset as a discovery cohort. All discovery cohort repertoires had been generated on a single sequencing platform. Class I and class II HLA loci were covered by the typing at four-digit resolution. Typing coverage differed by locus: A, B, C, DRB1 and DQB1 were typed in about 629-630 donors, DQA1 in roughly 500, DPA1 in around 580, and DPB1 in roughly 470. Four or five DR-DQ haplotypes were handled as single units for association and clustering because linkage in the cohort was strong. Among 300 to 500 genotyped donors of the cohort, an average of about 220,000 unique TCR beta nucleotide sequences was sequenced per donor, of which about 19% were non-productive.

On the study overall, not on this receptor specifically: In a later analysis, HLA-associated TCR beta chains showed more clonal expansion and lower generation probabilities than non-associated chains that were equally common. When HLA alleles, especially DR and DQ, strongly co-occurred, TCR associations were difficult to assign to individual alleles. A few of the identified cytomegalovirus-associated TCR beta chains were confirmed in vitro to be specific for cytomegalovirus antigens. The sequencing pipeline was judged likely to have produced a cluster of highly shared sequence variants as a technical artifact. The earlier analysis of some 560 of the donors excluded 15 to 20 rarely observed V segments, including chromosome 9 orphons, because counts were too low. Only TCR beta chains were sequenced in this cohort, and the absence of alpha or paired-chain data limited detectable features. A total of roughly 160 TCR beta chains were listed by the study as associated with cytomegalovirus. While some public TCRs were present in many individuals, most TCR sequences turned up only very rarely across donors. In a later genetic analysis, a missense DCLRE1C variant was associated with V-gene and J-gene trimming of TCR beta chains, and the association was replicated in an independent cohort. A later analysis associated 17,000 or so TCR beta sequences with specific HLA alleles at a false discovery rate of 0.05. According to a later analysis, TCR association rates differed among HLA loci, with DRB1 alleles showing the most associated TCRs and HLA-C alleles showing the fewest. For the cohort, immune exposure information was limited to CMV serostatus. Linkage disequilibrium might explain the correlated functional status among segregating V segments, but an unknown experimental factor could not be ruled out. A further reported finding was that TCR beta sequences accurately predicted the HLA-A and HLA-B alleles for most subjects in the first cohort. The classifier was reported to diagnose cytomegalovirus status with high specificity and sensitivity in both the original and validation cohorts. The presence/absence analyses assumed that sequencing depth was roughly uniform across donors, and that assumption may not be true. In an earlier analysis of 587 of the donors, most TCR beta V segments were observed in productive rearrangements about 90% or about 30% of the time, broadly matching IMGT annotations. Compared with the approximately 600-donor mean, donors in an Asian-associated ancestry cluster had fewer N-insertions in productive TCRs, according to a later genetic analysis. In a later analysis, several top co-occurrence clusters were reported to appear linked to parvovirus B19, influenza, CMV and Epstein-Barr virus. According to the authors, the approach could potentially be generalized to other disease states and immunological phenotypes. Because some donors lacked HLA typing at each locus, the association tests relied only on the typed subset. According to a later analysis, most CMV-associated TCR beta chains appeared to be HLA-restricted, and the HLA associations seemed to be driven largely by CMV exposure.

Libraries were made using the immunoSEQ multiplex PCR assay. The multiplex PCR relied on a mix of 60 forward primers for TCR Vbeta segments and 13 reverse primers for TCR Jbeta segments. Amplification of the CDR3 region of rearranged TCR beta genes was performed with a multiplex PCR assay on genomic DNA. On the Illumina HiSeq System, the amplified TCR beta libraries were sequenced as 87-base-pair reads. Per the original workflow: A later analysis tallied roughly 78 million unique TCR beta chains across the 600 to 700 repertoires, and about 12 million of those chains were shared by two or more donors. Raw reads were error-corrected and collapsed into unique sequences by a nearest-neighbor algorithm in which closely related sequences were merged to remove PCR and sequencing errors. To assign V, D and J gene segments, CDR3 sequences were aligned to IMGT reference sequences. For a sequence to be retained, a match of at least six nucleotides to both a V gene segment and a J gene segment was required. A rearrangement counted as productive if the CDR3 had no stop codons and remained in frame with V and J, and every other rearrangement counted as non-productive. CDR3 was defined by IMGT convention, running from the second conserved V-encoded cysteine to the conserved J-encoded phenylalanine. The earlier analysis of 550 to 650 of the donors excluded any sequence lacking an unambiguous match to a single V gene segment. An earlier analysis of 550 to 650 of the donors classified V segments as functional when productive rearrangements were above 56.7% and as segregating when the standard deviation between donors was above 5%. A statistical classification framework was built for diagnosing cytomegalovirus status from the catalog of TCR beta chain sequences. A later analysis assigned V and J genes by comparing TCR nucleotide sequences with IMGT/GENE-DB human TR gene sequences. A later analysis assigned CDR3 sequences and most-parsimonious VDJ recombination scenarios with the TCRdist pipeline. In a later analysis, each TCR beta chain was defined by its CDR3 amino acid sequence together with its V-gene family, and reads without a unique V-gene family were excluded. As a way to deal with suspected cross-contamination and a sequencing artifact, a later analysis dropped approximately 570 nucleotide sequences that were highly shared and had low generation probability. For each public chain, a later analysis derived a clonal expansion index from normalized ranks of inferred template counts within each repertoire. A later analysis computed generation probabilities with a VDJ recombination model fitted to out-of-frame rearrangements, and checked the results against IGoR. A later analysis scored TCR-TCR, TCR-HLA and TCR-CMV co-occurrence with hypergeometric tests, applying a repertoire-size bias correction to TCR pairs. False discovery rates were estimated in a later analysis by permuting HLA or CMV assignments 20 times. In a later analysis, co-occurring TCRs were grouped with DBSCAN, and TCRdist sequence similarity was added when clustering was performed within HLA-allele-positive subsets. For co-occurrence clustering, repertoires with fewer than 30,000 or more than 120,000 public chains were excluded, along with several repertoires with anomalous nucleotide sharing. Entries here come from immuneACCESS through TCRdb and include only in-frame sequences with V and J called. Some clones fail to appear in such tables; in the studies checked, an unresolved V gene covers under half of the shortfall, and the cause of the remainder is unknown. V and J calls plus clone size are reproduced from that table; the DNA served to infer D and trimming. For this sample the table gives about 130,000 clones, of which 73% were detected only once. The ten largest clones add up to over 2% of the sample.

With respect to this clone: The target of this receptor is not known. Base qualities are not recorded, but no much larger clone differs from it by a single base.

The cohort comprised some 680 healthy bone marrow donors. At the time of sampling, all cohort members were nominally healthy, though unrecorded immune exposures were likely present. The donor was CMV seropositive and was included in the group of 250 to 350 seropositive cohort members. Every donor gave a peripheral blood sample, and the peripheral blood mononuclear cells from that sample were used for TCR beta sequencing. Genomic DNA extraction from the blood cell samples was performed with the Qiagen DNeasy Blood Extraction Kit. This clonotype was obtained from a woman in her thirties or forties in good health and CMV-seropositive. The sample was PBMCs.

This receptor has the CDR3 CASSEWPGNGNTIYF. The bases read TGTGCCAGCAGTGAATGGCCGGGGAATGGAAACACCATATATTTT. Recombination joined TRBV6-1 with TRBJ1-3, with the D gene uncertain. Trimming at the junction amounts to 2 bases on V and 3 bases on J, and the germline ends lie 11 bases apart. CDR1 and CDR2 were assigned from the germline V gene as MNHNS and SASEGT. Counted from cysteine to phenylalanine, this CDR3 has 15 amino acids. The entry retains the CDR3 DNA only, 45 bases that are in frame from base 1.